This record concerns one T cell receptor beta chain sequence. These data originate in a study of blood T cell repertoires in COVID-19. Overall study context: Sites across the United States, Italy and Spain contributed samples from acute and convalescent COVID-19.

The germline gives CDR1 MNHEY, CDR2 SVGAGI. Trimming removed 4 bases from V and 6 bases from J, with 15 bases in between. This CDR3 spans 14 amino acids. Per the authors' pipeline: Reference gene primers were amplified, and this amplification served to estimate nucleated cell counts. Repertoires were generated with immunoSEQ multiplex PCR, while TCRdb's copy carries only in-frame clones and drops some. V and J calls and clone size are as listed in that table; D and trimming were resolved from the DNA. The sample records more than 65,000 clones, roughly 80% being singletons. Input material: peripheral blood. The source is a woman aged 80 or over with acute or convalescent COVID-19. This chain joins TRBV6-5 and TRBJ1-2; D might be TRBD1 (6 bases). CDR3 loop: CASSSPEGGNGYTF. CDR3 coding DNA: TGTGCCAGCAGTTCCCCGGAGGGGGGGAATGGCTACACCTTC.